The present entry profiles one T cell receptor beta chain with its context. The target antigen is unknown. The identical CDR3 is also encoded by other nucleotide sequences in the sample. The data are from a study of shared clonotypes between healthy human individuals. Study-level background: Per donor, three plates held CD4 naive cells, three held CD4 memory, two held CD8 naive and one held CD8 memory. Broader study findings: Naive CD4 clonotypes were shared across several donors at roughly 5%. Naive subsets, compared against memory subsets, generally had larger estimated richness values.

Data came from immunoSEQ multiplex PCR; TCRdb stores just in-frame clones and leaves some out. The sample yields 2 million to 2.5 million clones, approximately 93% seen once. The origin of this receptor is a young man in good health. Some clones in this sample may be carry-over from other donors' samples. The source material was naive CD4+ T cells from PBMCs. The subset denotes: CD45RA+ positively selected.

The DNA for the CDR3 is TGTGCCAGCAGCCTGGGGACTAGCGGCCGTGGGGAGACCCAGTACTTC. It is translated as CASSLGTSGRGETQYF. V is TRBV28 and J is TRBJ2-5, with 11 bases that match TRBD2. With 6 bases clipped from V and 5 bases from J, the junction kept 11 bases outside the gene matches. CDR3 length equals 16 residues. CDR1 is MDHEN, CDR2 SYDVKM, per germline.